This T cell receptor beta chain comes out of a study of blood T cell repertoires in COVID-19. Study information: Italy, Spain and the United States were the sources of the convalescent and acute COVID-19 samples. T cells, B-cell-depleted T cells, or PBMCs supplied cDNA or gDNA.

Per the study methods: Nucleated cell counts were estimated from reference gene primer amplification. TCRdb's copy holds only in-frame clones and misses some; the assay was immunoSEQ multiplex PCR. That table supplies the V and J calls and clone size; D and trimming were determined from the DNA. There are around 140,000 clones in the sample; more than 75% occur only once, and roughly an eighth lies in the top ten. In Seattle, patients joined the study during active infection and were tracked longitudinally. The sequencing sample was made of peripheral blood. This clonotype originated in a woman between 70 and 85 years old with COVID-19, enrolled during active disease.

The CDR3 loop is CASSLPGTKPNYGYTF. The CDR3 DNA is TGTGCCAGCAGCTTACCCGGGACAAAGCCTAACTATGGCTACACCTTC. This chain joins TRBV5-8 and TRBJ1-2; possibly TRBD1 for D (6 bases). Germline V CDR1 and CDR2: SGHTS, YDEGEE. The CDR3 runs 16 residues. V lost 2 bases and J lost 0, with 14 bases in between.